A selection of T cell receptor beta chains follows, all from one sample in a study of cytomegalovirus exposure and HLA in healthy donors. Repertoires were generated with immunoSEQ multiplex PCR, while TCRdb's copy carries only in-frame clones and drops some. The sample has 250,000 to 350,000 clones; about 80% are singletons. Sequenced input: PBMCs. The receptors derive from a girl aged 2 to 9 in good health and CMV-seronegative. Both conserved end residues are part of each CDR3. The order of the fields is J gene, V gene, D gene, clone size, CDR3 length, CDR3 protein, CDR3 DNA. D genes are given only for firm matches. For some rows the clone size is stated as once, few or many, or as a class when expanded; others skip it.

J: TRBJ1-5
V: TRBV2
D: .
size: few
length: 14
CDR3: CASRRGSNNQPQHF
DNA: TGTGCCAGCAGACGGGGGAGTAACAATCAGCCCCAGCATTTT

J: TRBJ2-7
V: TRBV4-1
D: TRBD2
size: .
length: 15
CDR3: CASRRGLAVPYEQYF
DNA: TGCGCCAGCAGACGGGGACTAGCGGTACCCTACGAGCAGTACTTC

J: TRBJ2-7
V: TRBV13
D: TRBD2
size: .
length: 15
CDR3: CASSLRTSGTYEQYF
DNA: TGTGCCAGCAGCCTAAGGACTAGCGGGACCTACGAGCAGTACTTC

J: TRBJ2-7
V: TRBV28
D: .
size: .
length: 15
CDR3: CASSFRDCSSYEQYF
DNA: TGTGCCAGCAGTTTCAGGGACTGCTCATCTTACGAGCAGTACTTC

J: TRBJ1-4
V: TRBV11-2
D: TRBD1
size: .
length: 15
CDR3: CASSFWTGRTEKLFF
DNA: TGTGCCAGCAGCTTCTGGACAGGCCGTACTGAAAAACTGTTTTTT

J: TRBJ2-6
V: TRBV13
D: .
size: .
length: 17
CDR3: CASSAYRFGSGANVLTF
DNA: TGTGCCAGCAGCGCCTACAGGTTCGGCTCTGGGGCCAACGTCCTGACTTTC

J: TRBJ1-1
V: TRBV6-5
D: TRBD1
size: .
length: 14
CDR3: CASSTGQGFREAFF
DNA: TGTGCCAGCAGTACGGGACAGGGGTTTCGAGAAGCTTTCTTT

J: TRBJ2-1
V: TRBV25-1
D: .
size: .
length: 14
CDR3: CASSESGRDNEQFF
DNA: TGTGCCAGCAGTGAATCGGGCAGGGACAATGAGCAGTTCTTC

J: TRBJ2-1
V: TRBV7-8
D: .
size: .
length: 15
CDR3: CASSLAGGRYNEQFF
DNA: TGTGCCAGCAGCTTAGCGGGGGGTCGATACAATGAGCAGTTCTTC

J: TRBJ2-1
V: TRBV2
D: TRBD1
size: .
length: 15
CDR3: CASSQDRSSYNEQFF
DNA: TGTGCCAGCAGCCAGGACAGGAGCTCCTACAATGAGCAGTTCTTC

J: TRBJ2-3
V: TRBV7-6
D: .
size: once
length: 17
CDR3: CASSLTVTSGSTDTQYF
DNA: TGTGCCAGCAGCTTAACTGTGACGAGCGGGAGCACAGATACGCAGTATTTT

J: TRBJ2-5
V: TRBV21-1
D: .
size: .
length: 18
CDR3: CASSIPGLAGDGEETQYF
DNA: TGTGCCAGCAGCATCCCGGGACTAGCGGGAGATGGTGAAGAGACCCAGTACTTC

J: TRBJ1-3
V: TRBV4-1
D: TRBD1
size: .
length: 16
CDR3: CASSQNRGTSGNTIYF
DNA: TGCGCCAGCAGCCAAAACAGGGGAACCTCTGGAAACACCATATATTTT

J: TRBJ1-3
V: TRBV28
D: .
size: .
length: 14
CDR3: CASSWQGIGNTIYF
DNA: TGTGCCAGCAGTTGGCAGGGTATTGGAAACACCATATATTTT

J: TRBJ2-5
V: TRBV5-4
D: .
size: .
length: 14
CDR3: CASSLQGAGETQYF
DNA: TGTGCCAGCAGCTTGCAAGGGGCGGGGGAGACCCAGTACTTC

J: TRBJ2-1
V: TRBV25-1
D: .
size: .
length: 15
CDR3: CASRPRDWGLSIQFF
DNA: TGTGCCAGCCGCCCGAGGGACTGGGGACTCTCGATCCAGTTCTTC

J: TRBJ1-2
V: TRBV28
D: .
size: .
length: 12
CDR3: CASSFVSYGYTF
DNA: TGTGCCAGCAGTTTCGTGTCCTATGGCTACACCTTC